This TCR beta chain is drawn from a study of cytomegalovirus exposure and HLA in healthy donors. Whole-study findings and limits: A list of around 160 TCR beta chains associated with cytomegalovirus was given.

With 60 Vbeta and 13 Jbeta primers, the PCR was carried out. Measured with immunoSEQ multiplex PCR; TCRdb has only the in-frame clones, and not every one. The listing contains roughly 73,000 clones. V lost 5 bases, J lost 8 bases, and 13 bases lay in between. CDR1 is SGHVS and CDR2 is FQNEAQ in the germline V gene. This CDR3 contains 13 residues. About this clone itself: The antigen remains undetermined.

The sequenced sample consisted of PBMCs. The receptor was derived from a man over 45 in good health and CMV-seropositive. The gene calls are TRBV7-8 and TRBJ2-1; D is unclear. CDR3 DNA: TGTGCCAGCAGCCCCCCGCAAAGAGATGAGCAGTTCTTC. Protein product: CASSPPQRDEQFF.